The T cell receptor (beta chain) under discussion was sequenced for a study of STAT3 mutations in large granular lymphocyte leukemia. Whole-study results and caveats: Treatment regimens differed across patients between samplings. A small but highly pathogenic clone may have been missed. In T-cell large granular lymphocyte leukemia, about half of patients showed multiple immunodominant subclonotypes.

Clones were read by immunoSEQ multiplex PCR, and TCRdb kept only the in-frame ones, dropping some. This table holds over 15,000 clones, over 90% found once. The V gene's germline CDR1 is SEHNR and CDR2 FQNEAQ (reference sequence). The CDR3 length is 17 residues. V was cut by 5 bases and J by 6 bases, with 25 bases left in between. Comment on this clone: Its antigen is not identified.

The genes are TRBV7-9 and TRBJ1-2; a weak D match, TRBD1 (6 bases). The TCR was taken from a woman between 50 and 59 years old with T-cell large granular lymphocyte leukemia. Some clones in this sample may be carry-over from other donors' samples. Sequenced input: peripheral blood mononuclear cells. In DNA form, the CDR3 reads TGTGCCAGCAGCCTACTCCCTTTGGGGGGCGAATACAATGGCTACACCTTC. Amino acid sequence: CASSLLPLGGEYNGYTF.